Listed here are 24 T cell receptor beta chains from one sample, sequenced in a study of blood T cell repertoires in COVID-19. Measured with immunoSEQ multiplex PCR; TCRdb has only the in-frame clones, and not every one. The table has roughly 200,000 clones, around nine tenths seen once. Sequenced material: PBMCs or T cells enriched from blood (not recorded which). The source is a woman in her 30s with acute COVID-19.

This clone was recorded once. This chain joins TRBV15 and TRBJ1-2; 8 positions match TRBD1. The junction had 9 bases not matched to a gene; V was cut back by 2 bases and J by 4 bases. Germline CDR1 LNHNV, CDR2 YYDKDF (reference sequence). This CDR3 has 16 residues. The CDR3 DNA is TGTGCCACCAGCAGATCCGACAGGGGATACGGCTATGGCTACACCTTC. Translated: CATSRSDRGYGYGYTF. Full variable domain (rest looked up from reference TRBV15 and TRBJ1-2): DAMVIQNPRYQVTQFGKPVTLSCSQTLNHNVMYWYQQKSSQAPKLLFHYYDKDFNNEADTPDNFQSRRPNTSFCFLDIRSPGLGDTAMYLCATSRSDRGYGYGYTFGSGTRLTVV.

The rearrangement links TRBV4-1 to TRBJ2-6; maybe TRBD1 (5 bases). Germline lookup yields CDR1 MGHRA and CDR2 YSYEKL. V was shortened by 0 bases and J by 4 bases, with 10 bases between the two germline ends. This CDR3 has 16 amino acids. The CDR3 loop is CASSQEWGPGANVLTF. CDR3 nucleotide sequence: TGCGCCAGCAGCCAAGAGTGGGGCCCCGGGGCCAACGTCCTGACTTTC.

The chain links TRBV27 to TRBJ1-1; D is unresolved. V lost 0 bases and J 7 bases, leaving 9 bases between the germline ends. Germline loops: CDR1 MNHEY, CDR2 SMNVEV (reference sequence). The CDR3 sequence is 13 residues long. The CDR3 bases are TGTGCCAGCAGTTTATCCGGGATAGGTGAAGCTTTCTTT. Amino acid sequence: CASSLSGIGEAFF.

The genes are TRBV5-6 and TRBJ2-3, with D uncertain. The CDR3 loop spans 11 amino acids. Per germline, CDR1 SGHDT and CDR2 YYEEEE. Trimming cost V 0 bases and J 6 bases, with 2 bases left between them. The CDR3 reads CASSLADTQYF. DNA for the CDR3: TGTGCCAGCAGCTTGGCGGATACGCAGTATTTT.

The chain couples TRBV6-4 to TRBJ2-3, with D possibly being TRBD2 (7 bases). From germline, CDR1 is MRHNA and CDR2 SNTAGT. The CDR3 length is 17 residues. Trimming took off 0 bases at V and 3 bases at J, with 16 bases between the two ends. CDR3 amino acids: CASSDSSGGGPTDTQYF. Here the CDR3 DNA reads TGTGCCAGCAGTGACTCGAGCGGCGGGGGCCCGACAGATACGCAGTATTTT.

The chain employs TRBV30 and TRBJ2-7; 9 nucleotides line up with TRBD1. The CDR3 runs to 13 residues. Trimming removed 3 bases from V and 3 bases from J; junction bases left unmatched: 3. The V gene's germline CDR1 is GTSNPN and CDR2 SVGIG (reference sequence). The chain's CDR3 is CAWRGGQGYEQYF. The CDR3 DNA reads as TGTGCCTGGAGGGGGGGACAGGGCTACGAGCAGTACTTC.

The chain joins TRBV27 to TRBJ2-7; no firm D call. Trimming took 4 bases from V and 3 from J, leaving 7 bases between them. The CDR3 length is 12 residues. CDR1 is MNHEY and CDR2 is SMNVEV in the germline V gene (reference sequence). CDR3 DNA: TGTGCCAGCAGTTCCTCCGTCTACGAGCAGTACTTC. Protein product: CASSSSVYEQYF.

The chain carries TRBV4-1 and TRBJ2-7, with 7 bases that match TRBD1. The germline CDR1 and CDR2 sequences are MGHRA and YSYEKL. Trimming at V came to 4 bases and at J to 3 bases, leaving 9 bases not matched to a gene. This CDR3 is 15 amino acids long. The CDR3 loop reads CASSLAGTEGYEQYF. In nucleotides, the CDR3 is TGCGCCAGCAGCCTAGCCGGGACAGAGGGCTACGAGCAGTACTTC.

As DNA, the CDR3 is TGTGCCAGCAGTTATGCAGATGGCGAAAAACTGTTTTTT. Its translation: CASSYADGEKLFF. The V gene is TRBV28, the J gene TRBJ1-4, with no clear D. The CDR3 has 13 amino acids. V shed 4 bases and J shed 8 bases, with 11 bases lying between them. Per the germline V gene, CDR1 is MDHEN and CDR2 is SYDVKM. The full variable domain, completed using reference TRBV28 and TRBJ1-4, is DVKVTQSSRYLVKRTGEKVFLECVQDMDHENMFWYRQDPGLGLRLIYFSYDVKMKEKGDIPEGYSVSREKKERFSLILESASTNQTSMYLCASSYADGEKLFFGSGTQLSVL.

This chain uses TRBV5-4 with TRBJ2-5; 8 bases agree with TRBD2. V was pared by 6 bases and J by 4 bases, with 14 bases of the junction left unmatched. This CDR3 has 16 residues. Germline values: CDR1 SGHNT, CDR2 YYREEE (reference sequence). The CDR3 DNA sequence: TGTGCCAGCAAGGGGTGGGTTGCGGGGGGAGGAGAGACCCAGTACTTC. This translates into CASKGWVAGGGETQYF.

The rearrangement uses TRBV2 and TRBJ2-1, with TRBD1 as a possible D gene (6 bases). V dropped 4 bases and J dropped 4 bases, with 11 bases sitting between them. Germline CDR1 and CDR2: SNHLY and FYNNEI. CDR3 length: 14 residues. CDR3 region: CASSGTRGYNEQFF. Written as DNA, the CDR3 is TGTGCCAGCAGTGGGACCAGGGGTTACAATGAGCAGTTCTTC. The entire variable domain, with the rest obtained from reference TRBV2 and TRBJ2-1, is as follows: EPEVTQTPSHQVTQMGQEVILRCVPISNHLYFYWYRQILGQKVEFLVSFYNNEISEKSEIFDDQFSVERPDGSNFTLKIRSTKLEDSAMYFCASSGTRGYNEQFFGPGTRLTVL.

This CDR3 is CASSRARELFF. In nucleotides, the CDR3 is TGTGCCAGCAGCAGAGCCAGGGAGCTGTTTTTT. The chain carries TRBV7-6 and TRBJ2-2; D not certain. The germline V gene encodes CDR1 SGHVS and CDR2 FNYEAQ. Trimming took off 5 bases at V and 9 bases at J, with 7 bases between the two ends. The CDR3 consists of 11 residues.

V and J are TRBV6-2 or TRBV6-3 and TRBJ1-1; 7 nucleotides agree with TRBD1. With 5 bases clipped from V and 4 bases from J, the junction kept 4 bases outside the gene matches. CDR1 and CDR2 from the germline V gene are MNHEY and SVGEGT. This CDR3 region has 13 residues. CDR3 DNA sequence: TGTGCCAGCAGTAACCAGGGGGTCACTGAAGCTTTCTTT. As protein: CASSNQGVTEAFF.

This chain uses TRBV28 with TRBJ1-1; 11 nucleotides match TRBD1. Trimming at V came to 5 bases and at J to 11 bases, leaving 7 bases not matched to a gene. The CDR3 runs 13 residues. Germline V gene lookup returns CDR1 MDHEN and CDR2 SYDVKM. The CDR3 loop reads CASSPRTGGMAFF. The DNA of the CDR3 is TGTGCCAGCAGTCCCCGGACAGGGGGCATGGCTTTCTTT.

The chain links TRBV7-2 to TRBJ2-1; 10 nucleotides line up with TRBD2. The CDR3 is 15 residues long. J gave up 7 bases and V 1 base, and 4 bases lay outside the gene matches. Germline V gene lookup returns CDR1 SGHTA and CDR2 FQGNSA. This CDR3 reads CASSLEAGGPNEQFF. CDR3 coding DNA: TGTGCCAGCAGCTTAGAAGCGGGGGGGCCGAATGAGCAGTTCTTC.

This chain joins TRBV2 and TRBJ2-7; 9 bases line up with TRBD1. The germline gives CDR1 SNHLY, CDR2 FYNNEI. The CDR3 loop spans 14 amino acids. J lost 3 bases, V lost 7 bases, and 7 bases had no gene match. The chain's CDR3 is CASKQGALDYEQYF. The CDR3 bases are TGTGCCAGCAAACAGGGGGCGTTGGACTACGAGCAGTACTTC.

CDR3 residues: CASSNSWDRKNSPLHF. The CDR3 DNA reads as TGTGCCAGCAGCAATTCGTGGGACAGGAAAAATTCACCCCTCCACTTT. The rearrangement uses TRBV21-1 and TRBJ1-6; the D segment call TRBD1 is taken from the table without a DNA check. TRBV21-1 is marked as a pseudogene. The CDR3 length is 16 residues.

The CDR3 is CASSQVQGNIGYTF. The CDR3 region has the DNA TGCGCCAGCAGCCAAGTGCAGGGGAATATTGGCTACACCTTC. The chain carries TRBV4-1 and TRBJ1-2, with D maybe TRBD1 (6 bases). Germline loops: CDR1 MGHRA, CDR2 YSYEKL. CDR3 length: 14 residues. V lost 1 base and J 7 bases, leaving 13 bases between the germline ends.

The chain links TRBV28 to TRBJ1-3; 9 bases align to TRBD1. Looked up from germline, CDR1 is MDHEN and CDR2 is SYDVKM. The CDR3 contains 14 residues. The J segment lost 3 bases and the V segment lost 6 bases, leaving 3 bases of the junction unmatched. CDR3 protein: CASRRDRVGNTIYF. In DNA form, the CDR3 reads TGTGCCAGCAGACGGGACAGGGTTGGAAACACCATATATTTT.

The rearrangement uses TRBV24-1 and TRBJ2-1; 8 bases map to TRBD1. This CDR3 is built from 15 residues. CDR1 is KGHDR, CDR2 SFDVKD, per germline. V shed 1 base, J shed 6 bases, and the junction held 4 bases outside the gene matches. This chain's CDR3 is CATSDFPTGGNEQFF. The CDR3 nucleotides are TGTGCCACCAGTGATTTCCCCACAGGGGGCAATGAGCAGTTCTTC.

The gene calls are TRBV2 and TRBJ2-4; a weak D match, TRBD2 (6 bases). The CDR3 is 16 residues long. The V end was cut by 7 bases, the J end by 0 bases, with 16 bases between. Germline V gives CDR1 SNHLY, CDR2 FYNNEI. CDR3 DNA sequence: TGTGCCAGCACCGGGACCACCGGGGGAGCCAAAAACATTCAGTACTTC. Translating it yields CASTGTTGGAKNIQYF.

This clone was picked up one time. The V and J genes are TRBV7-8 and TRBJ2-5, with 8 bases fitting TRBD1. The CDR3 is 15 residues long. Germline CDR1 and CDR2: SGHVS and FQNEAQ. The junction had 5 bases not matched to a gene; V was cut back by 5 bases and J by 0 bases. CDR3 bases: TGTGCCAGCAGCCCGCGGACAGGGAACCAAGAGACCCAGTACTTC. Its protein is CASSPRTGNQETQYF.

V gene TRBV5-4 combines with J gene TRBJ1-1, with a weak D call TRBD1 (6 bases). Germline CDR1 reads SGHNT; CDR2 reads YYREEE (reference sequence). The CDR3 covers 17 residues. The V and J ends lost 0 bases and 3 bases respectively, with 18 bases between them. The CDR3 here is CASSLGQVYPRDTEAFF. In nucleotides, the CDR3 is TGTGCCAGCAGCTTGGGACAGGTTTATCCGAGGGACACTGAAGCTTTCTTT.

This clone was observed a few times. The V call is TRBV19, the J call TRBJ1-3, with a possible D match to TRBD1 (5 bases). CDR1 is LNHDA, CDR2 SQIVND, per germline (reference sequence). CDR3 length: 13 amino acids. The V end was cut by 5 bases, the J end by 2 bases, with 7 bases between. The DNA for the CDR3 is TGTGCCAGTAGTGACAGTGCTGGAAACACCATATATTTT. Translating it yields CASSDSAGNTIYF.